This T cell receptor beta chain was identified during a study of cytomegalovirus exposure and HLA in healthy donors. Findings and limits, study-wide: In the analysis, some V segments, TRBV6-2 and TRBV6-3 included, were excluded as indistinguishable. Productive status was seen about 87% or about 30% of the time for most TCR beta V segments in an earlier analysis.

With respect to this clone: Antigen specificity is unknown.

Use of 60 Vbeta and 13 Jbeta primers characterized the PCR. Profiling relied on immunoSEQ multiplex PCR, and the TCRdb table lists in-frame clones only, not all of them. The sample holds tens of thousands of clones. Germline assignment: CDR1 MNHEY and CDR2 SVGAGI. This CDR3 is built from 14 residues. Trimming took off 6 bases at V and 1 base at J, with 12 bases between the two ends. Sequencing was performed on PBMCs. The sequence derives from a female donor in good health and CMV-seropositive. This rearrangement joins TRBV6-5 to TRBJ1-1; D gene unclear. CDR3 nucleotides: TGTGCCAGCAGAGAGGAAAGGTCGAACACTGAAGCTTTCTTT. Amino acids: CASREERSNTEAFF.